These 21 T cell receptor beta chains originate from one sample sequenced in a study of glioma-infiltrating T cells after dendritic cell vaccination. Only in-frame clones appear in the TCRdb table, and some are missing; sequencing was by immunoSEQ multiplex PCR. The sample records 100,000 or so clones, around 89% being singletons. Time point given: after dendritic cell vaccination, including at tumor progression/relapse. Specimen: blood, collected after dendritic cell vaccination. These receptors all come from a human donor with glioblastoma.

This rearrangement joins TRBV7-5 to TRBJ1-2; the D call in the table, TRBD1, was not verified against the DNA. TRBV7-5 is a known pseudogene. The CDR3 spans 16 residues. The DNA of the CDR3 is TGTGCCAGAAGCAAAAAAACGAGGGGGCTCACCGGCGGCTACACCTTC. Translation gives CARSKKTRGLTGGYTF.

The chain has TRBV30 and TRBJ1-1; no definite D call. The V gene's germline CDR1 is GTSNPN and CDR2 SVGIG (reference sequence). The CDR3 spans 13 residues. The V and J ends lost 1 base and 5 bases respectively, with 11 bases between them. The CDR3 reads CAWSDVPGTEAFF. The CDR3 DNA is TGTGCCTGGAGTGACGTACCCGGTACTGAAGCTTTCTTT. Combining the CDR3 with reference TRBV30 and TRBJ1-1 gives the whole variable domain SQTIHQWPATLVQPVGSPLSLECTVEGTSNPNLYWYRQAAGRGLQLLFYSVGIGQISSEVPQNLSASRPQDRQFILSSKKLLLSDSGFYLCAWSDVPGTEAFFGQGTRLTVV.

This clone has more than one count but fewer than ten. The V and J genes are TRBV5-1 and TRBJ2-3; 8 bases are a match to TRBD1. V shed 3 bases and J 6 bases; nucleotides not matched to a gene: 15. The germline CDR1 and CDR2 sequences are SGHRS and YFSETQ. CDR3 size: 17 residues. CDR3 residues: CASSYLRGQAVGDTQYF. In DNA, the CDR3 is TGCGCCAGCAGCTATTTGAGGGGACAGGCGGTGGGGGATACGCAGTATTTT.

This chain links TRBV6-5 with TRBJ2-7; 7 nucleotides align to TRBD1. Germline CDR1 is MNHEY and CDR2 is SVGAGI. V dropped 0 bases and J dropped 2; count of bases not matched to a gene: 7. CDR3 length: 16 residues. The CDR3: CASSYSRGTATYEQYF. The CDR3 DNA reads as TGTGCCAGCAGTTACTCGAGGGGGACAGCGACCTACGAGCAGTACTTC.

CDR3 in DNA: TGTGCCTGGAGTGTACGGTTTCGTATCGGCGGCCACACAGATACGCAGTATTTT. Its protein is CAWSVRFRIGGHTDTQYF. The rearrangement links TRBV30 to TRBJ2-3; D not resolved. V lost 0 bases, J lost 2 bases, and 21 bases lay in between. Germline V gene lookup returns CDR1 GTSNPN and CDR2 SVGIG (reference sequence). The CDR3 runs to 18 residues. The variable domain in full, completed from reference TRBV30 and TRBJ2-3, reads SQTIHQWPATLVQPVGSPLSLECTVEGTSNPNLYWYRQAAGRGLQLLFYSVGIGQISSEVPQNLSASRPQDRQFILSSKKLLLSDSGFYLCAWSVRFRIGGHTDTQYFGPGTRLTVL.

The gene calls are TRBV11-2 and TRBJ1-3; 7 nucleotides agree with TRBD1. Germline V gives CDR1 SGHAT, CDR2 FQNNGV. CDR3 length: 15 residues. V dropped 3 bases and J dropped 4; count of bases not matched to a gene: 6. DNA for the CDR3: TGTGCCAGCAGCTTGGTACAGGGGACCGGAAACACCATATATTTT. It encodes CASSLVQGTGNTIYF.

The J gene is TRBJ2-7, the V gene TRBV6-5; 8 bases line up with TRBD1. The CDR3 is 13 residues long. The V and J ends lost 8 bases and 6 bases, in that order; junction bases with no gene match: 9. Germline V CDR1 and CDR2: MNHEY, SVGAGI. As DNA, the CDR3 is TGTGCCAGCCGACGGACAGGGTCGTCCGAGCAGTACTTC. Its protein is CASRRTGSSEQYF.

This chain uses TRBV2 with TRBJ1-2, with D perhaps TRBD1 (5 bases). The CDR3 loop spans 15 amino acids. The V gene's germline CDR1 is SNHLY and CDR2 FYNNEI. Trimming stripped 5 bases from V and 5 bases from J, with 18 bases between. Here the CDR3 DNA reads TGTGCCAGCAGTAAGACAGAGCCCGTCTCATATGGCTACACCTTC. This gives the protein CASSKTEPVSYGYTF.

The J gene is TRBJ1-2, the V gene TRBV6-5; 7 positions agree with TRBD1. Germline CDR1 is MNHEY and CDR2 is SVGAGI. Trimming at V came to 3 bases and at J to 0 bases, leaving 4 bases not matched to a gene. The CDR3 runs 15 residues. CDR3 bases: TGTGCCAGCAGTTATTCAACAGGGGCTAACTATGGCTACACCTTC. Translating gives CASSYSTGANYGYTF.

This chain links TRBV27 with TRBJ2-7, with D possibly TRBD1 on 5 matching bases. V lost 1 base and J lost 2, with 9 bases in between. Germline loops: CDR1 MNHEY, CDR2 SMNVEV (reference sequence). The CDR3 is 14 residues long. CDR3 DNA: TGTGCCAGCAGTTTATGGGGCAGGCCCTACGAGCAGTACTTC. Translation: CASSLWGRPYEQYF.

CDR3 nucleotide sequence: TGCGCCAGCAGCCAAACTGCGACACTTAGCTACGAGCAGTACTTC. Translating it yields CASSQTATLSYEQYF. The chain employs TRBV4-3 and TRBJ2-7, with no clear D. CDR3 length: 15 residues. The ends were cut back, 2 bases at V and 3 bases at J, with 14 bases in the middle. From germline, CDR1 is LGHNA and CDR2 YSLEER.

The chain carries TRBV6-6 and TRBJ2-4; tentative D call: TRBD2 (6 bases). V lost 6 bases, J lost 5 bases, and 14 bases lay in between. This CDR3 has 14 amino acids. CDR1 is MNHNY and CDR2 is SVGAGI in the germline V gene (reference sequence). The CDR3 DNA follows: TGTGCCAGCAGCTCGGGACTCCTGGAAAACATTCAGTACTTC. Amino acids: CASSSGLLENIQYF.

The chain has TRBV5-6 and TRBJ2-3; D is unresolved. The CDR3 loop spans 13 amino acids. Looked up from germline, CDR1 is SGHDT and CDR2 is YYEEEE. V dropped 0 bases and J dropped 4 bases, with 6 bases sitting between them. The chain's CDR3 is CASSLVAADTQYF. DNA for the CDR3: TGTGCCAGCAGCTTGGTCGCGGCAGATACGCAGTATTTT.

This clone was seen more than once but under ten times. The chain uses TRBV4-1 and TRBJ2-6; D perhaps matches TRBD1 (6 bases). This CDR3 comprises 17 residues. In germline, CDR1 is MGHRA, CDR2 YSYEKL. Trimming cost V 2 bases and J 2 bases, with 13 bases left between them. The chain's CDR3 is CASSQTVGAPGANVLTF. In DNA form, the CDR3 reads TGCGCCAGCAGCCAAACAGTGGGGGCGCCTGGGGCCAACGTCCTGACTTTC.

The chain is built from TRBV6-1 and TRBJ1-5, with 7 bases that match TRBD1. The CDR3 extends over 17 amino acids. The trim removed 4 bases at V and 3 bases at J, leaving 12 bases unmatched. Germline lookup yields CDR1 MNHNS and CDR2 SASEGT. The CDR3 region has the DNA TGTGCCAGCAGTGGCAGGGGGTCAACAAGCGACAATCAGCCCCAGCATTTT. Translated, it gives CASSGRGSTSDNQPQHF.

The gene calls are TRBV7-3 and TRBJ2-1; no clear D gene. Germline-derived CDR1 and CDR2 are SGHTA and FQGTGA. CDR3 size: 14 residues. Trimming left V 2 bases short and J 13 bases short, with 18 bases between. CDR3 protein: CASSLAPGPGGQFF. Here the CDR3 DNA reads TGTGCCAGCAGCTTAGCTCCTGGTCCGGGTGGACAGTTCTTC.

V gene TRBV7-9 combines with J gene TRBJ2-7; TRBD1 matches 7 bases. V was pared by 7 bases and J by 4 bases, with 7 bases of the junction left unmatched. The CDR3 runs 13 residues. Germline V lookup: CDR1 SEHNR, CDR2 FQNEAQ (reference sequence). Here the CDR3 reads CASIPTGLYEQYF. CDR3 nucleotides: TGTGCCAGCATCCCGACAGGGTTATACGAGCAGTACTTC.

The chain has TRBV6-5 and TRBJ2-1; 7 nucleotides align to TRBD1. The CDR3 spans 15 residues. Germline loops: CDR1 MNHEY, CDR2 SVGAGI. The junction had 6 bases not matched to a gene; V was cut back by 5 bases and J by 2 bases. The CDR3 DNA reads TGTGCCAGCAGTCTCACAGGGGTGGCCTACAATGAGCAGTTCTTC. Translation: CASSLTGVAYNEQFF.

The chain uses TRBV25-1 and TRBJ1-2, with TRBD1 matching over 7 bases. CDR1 is MGHDK, CDR2 SYGVNS, per germline. The CDR3 is made up of 13 amino acids. Trimming at V came to 1 base and at J to 4 bases, leaving 0 bases not matched to a gene. As DNA, the CDR3 is TGTGCCAGCAGTGAATCAGGGGGCTATGGCTACACCTTC. Translating it yields CASSESGGYGYTF.

V gene TRBV7-9 combines with J gene TRBJ2-7; D may be TRBD1 (6 bases). CDR3 length: 14 residues. The germline V and J ends were trimmed by 5 bases and 1 base, with 12 bases remaining between them. Germline V CDR1 and CDR2: SEHNR, FQNEAQ (reference sequence). CDR3: CASSKRDTSYEQYF. Here the CDR3 DNA reads TGTGCCAGCAGCAAACGGGACACTTCCTACGAGCAGTACTTC.

This clone was seen once. The chain couples TRBV7-9 to TRBJ1-2; 7 positions agree with TRBD1. V was clipped by 5 bases and J by 6 bases; unmatched bases: 6. The CDR3 has 13 amino acids. CDR1 is SEHNR and CDR2 is FQNEAQ in the germline V gene (reference sequence). CDR3 loop: CASSADRWDGYTF. The CDR3 DNA sequence: TGTGCCAGCAGCGCGGACAGGTGGGATGGCTACACCTTC.